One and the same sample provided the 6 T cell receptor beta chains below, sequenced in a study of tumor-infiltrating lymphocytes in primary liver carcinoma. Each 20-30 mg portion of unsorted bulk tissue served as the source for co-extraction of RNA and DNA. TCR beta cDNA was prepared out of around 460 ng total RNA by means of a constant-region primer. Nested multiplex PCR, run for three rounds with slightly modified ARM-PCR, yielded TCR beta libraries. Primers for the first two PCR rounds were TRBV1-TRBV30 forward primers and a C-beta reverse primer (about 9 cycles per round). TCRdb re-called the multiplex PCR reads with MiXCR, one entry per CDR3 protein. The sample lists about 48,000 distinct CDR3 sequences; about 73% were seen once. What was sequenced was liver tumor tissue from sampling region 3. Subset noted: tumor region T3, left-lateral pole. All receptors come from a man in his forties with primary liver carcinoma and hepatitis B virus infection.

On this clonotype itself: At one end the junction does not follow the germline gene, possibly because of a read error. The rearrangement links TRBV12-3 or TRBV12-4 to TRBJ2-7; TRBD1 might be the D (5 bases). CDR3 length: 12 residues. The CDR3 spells CASSLGPVEHYF. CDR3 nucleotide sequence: TGTGCCAGCAGTTTGGGGCCTGTCGAGCACTACTTC.

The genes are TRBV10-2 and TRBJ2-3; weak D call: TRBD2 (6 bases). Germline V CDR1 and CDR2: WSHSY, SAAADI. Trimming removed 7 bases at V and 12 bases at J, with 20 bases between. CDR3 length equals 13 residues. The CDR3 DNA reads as TGCGCCAGCATCCAGGGATTTGAACTAGCCCAGTATTTT. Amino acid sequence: CASIQGFELAQYF.

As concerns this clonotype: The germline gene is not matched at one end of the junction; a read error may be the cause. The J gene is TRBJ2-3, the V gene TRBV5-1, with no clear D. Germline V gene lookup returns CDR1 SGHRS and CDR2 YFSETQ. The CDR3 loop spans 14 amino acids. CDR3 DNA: TGCGCCAGCAACCTAACGGTGGGCACGGATACGCAGTATTTT. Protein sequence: CASNLTVGTDTQYF.

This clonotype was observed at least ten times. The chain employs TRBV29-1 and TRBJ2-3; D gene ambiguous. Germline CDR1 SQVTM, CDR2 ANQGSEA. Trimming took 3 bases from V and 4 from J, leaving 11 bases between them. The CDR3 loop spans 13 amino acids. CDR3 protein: CSVDGFRPDTQYF. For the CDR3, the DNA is TGCAGCGTTGACGGCTTTCGGCCAGATACGCAGTATTTT.

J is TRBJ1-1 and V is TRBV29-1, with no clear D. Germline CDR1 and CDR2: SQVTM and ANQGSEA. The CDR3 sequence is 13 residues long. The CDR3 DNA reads TGCGGCACATCAGAGGCGAGGAGCACTGAAGCTTTCTTT. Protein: CGTSEARSTEAFF.

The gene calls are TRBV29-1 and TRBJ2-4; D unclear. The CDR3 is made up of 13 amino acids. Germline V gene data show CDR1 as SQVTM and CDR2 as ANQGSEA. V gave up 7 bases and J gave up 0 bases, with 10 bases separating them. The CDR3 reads CSAYLVAKNIQYF. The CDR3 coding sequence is TGCAGCGCCTATTTGGTAGCCAAAAACATTCAGTACTTC.